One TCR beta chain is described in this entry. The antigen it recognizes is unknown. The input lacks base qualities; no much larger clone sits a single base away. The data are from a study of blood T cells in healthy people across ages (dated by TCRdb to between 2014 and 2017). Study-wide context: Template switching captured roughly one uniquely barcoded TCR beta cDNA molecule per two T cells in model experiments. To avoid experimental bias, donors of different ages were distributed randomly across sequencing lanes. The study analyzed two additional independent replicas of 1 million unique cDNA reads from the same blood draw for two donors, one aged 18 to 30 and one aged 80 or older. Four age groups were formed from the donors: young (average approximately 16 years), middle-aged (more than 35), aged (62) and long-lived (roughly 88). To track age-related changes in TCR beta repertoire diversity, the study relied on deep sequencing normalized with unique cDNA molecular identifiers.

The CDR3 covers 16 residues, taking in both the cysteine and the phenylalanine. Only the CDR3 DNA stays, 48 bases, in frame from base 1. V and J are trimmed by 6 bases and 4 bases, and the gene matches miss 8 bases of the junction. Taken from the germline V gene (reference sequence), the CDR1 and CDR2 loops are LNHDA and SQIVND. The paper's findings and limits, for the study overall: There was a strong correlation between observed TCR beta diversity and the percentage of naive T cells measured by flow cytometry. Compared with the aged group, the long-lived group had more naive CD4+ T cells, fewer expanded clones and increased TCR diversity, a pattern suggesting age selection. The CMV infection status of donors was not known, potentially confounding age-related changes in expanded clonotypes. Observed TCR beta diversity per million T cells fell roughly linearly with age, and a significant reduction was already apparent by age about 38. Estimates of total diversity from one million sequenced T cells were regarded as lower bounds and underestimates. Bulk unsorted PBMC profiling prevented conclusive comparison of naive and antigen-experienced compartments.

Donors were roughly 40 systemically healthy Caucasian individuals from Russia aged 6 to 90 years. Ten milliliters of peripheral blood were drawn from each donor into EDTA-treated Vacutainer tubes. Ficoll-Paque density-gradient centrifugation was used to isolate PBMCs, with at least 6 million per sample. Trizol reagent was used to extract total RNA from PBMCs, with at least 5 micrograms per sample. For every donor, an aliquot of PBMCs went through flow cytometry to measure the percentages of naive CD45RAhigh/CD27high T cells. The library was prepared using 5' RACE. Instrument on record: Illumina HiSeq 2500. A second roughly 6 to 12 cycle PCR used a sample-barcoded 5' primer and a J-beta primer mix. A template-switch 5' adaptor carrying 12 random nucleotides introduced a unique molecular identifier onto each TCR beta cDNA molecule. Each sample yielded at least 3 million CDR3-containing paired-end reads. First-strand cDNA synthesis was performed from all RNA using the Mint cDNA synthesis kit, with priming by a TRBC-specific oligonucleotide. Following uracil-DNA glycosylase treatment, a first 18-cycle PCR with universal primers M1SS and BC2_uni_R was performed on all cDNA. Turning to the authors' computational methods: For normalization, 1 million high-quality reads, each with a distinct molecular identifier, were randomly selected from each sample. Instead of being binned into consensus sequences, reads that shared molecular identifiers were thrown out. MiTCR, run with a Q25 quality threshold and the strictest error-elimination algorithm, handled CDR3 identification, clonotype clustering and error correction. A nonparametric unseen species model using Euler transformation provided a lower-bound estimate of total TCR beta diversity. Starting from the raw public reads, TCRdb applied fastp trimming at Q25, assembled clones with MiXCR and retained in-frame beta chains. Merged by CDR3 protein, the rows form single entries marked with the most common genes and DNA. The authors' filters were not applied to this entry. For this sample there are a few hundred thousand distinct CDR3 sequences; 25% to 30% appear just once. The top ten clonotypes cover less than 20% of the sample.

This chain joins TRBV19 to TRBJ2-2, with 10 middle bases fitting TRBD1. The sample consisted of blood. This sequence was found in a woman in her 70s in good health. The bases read TGTGCCAGTAGGGCGGGGACAGGGGTTGGCACCGGGGAGCTGTTTTTT. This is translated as CASRAGTGVGTGELFF.